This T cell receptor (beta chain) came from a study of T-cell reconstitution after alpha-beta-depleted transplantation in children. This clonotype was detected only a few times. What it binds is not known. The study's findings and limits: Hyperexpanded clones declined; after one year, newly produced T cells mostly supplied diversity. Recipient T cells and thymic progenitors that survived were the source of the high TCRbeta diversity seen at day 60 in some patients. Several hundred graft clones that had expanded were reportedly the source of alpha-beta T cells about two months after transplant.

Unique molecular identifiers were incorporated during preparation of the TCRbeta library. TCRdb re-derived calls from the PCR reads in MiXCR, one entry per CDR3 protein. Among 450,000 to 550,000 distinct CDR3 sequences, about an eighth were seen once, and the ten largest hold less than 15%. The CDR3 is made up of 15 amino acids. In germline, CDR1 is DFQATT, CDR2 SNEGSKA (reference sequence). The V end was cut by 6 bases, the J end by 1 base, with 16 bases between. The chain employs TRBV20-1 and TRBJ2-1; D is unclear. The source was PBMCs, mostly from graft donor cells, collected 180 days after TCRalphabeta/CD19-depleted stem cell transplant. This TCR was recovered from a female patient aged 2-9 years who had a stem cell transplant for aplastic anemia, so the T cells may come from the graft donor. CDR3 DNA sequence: TGCAGTGCGGACCCTCCTGGGGTTTCCTACAATGAGCAGTTCTTC. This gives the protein CSADPPGVSYNEQFF.